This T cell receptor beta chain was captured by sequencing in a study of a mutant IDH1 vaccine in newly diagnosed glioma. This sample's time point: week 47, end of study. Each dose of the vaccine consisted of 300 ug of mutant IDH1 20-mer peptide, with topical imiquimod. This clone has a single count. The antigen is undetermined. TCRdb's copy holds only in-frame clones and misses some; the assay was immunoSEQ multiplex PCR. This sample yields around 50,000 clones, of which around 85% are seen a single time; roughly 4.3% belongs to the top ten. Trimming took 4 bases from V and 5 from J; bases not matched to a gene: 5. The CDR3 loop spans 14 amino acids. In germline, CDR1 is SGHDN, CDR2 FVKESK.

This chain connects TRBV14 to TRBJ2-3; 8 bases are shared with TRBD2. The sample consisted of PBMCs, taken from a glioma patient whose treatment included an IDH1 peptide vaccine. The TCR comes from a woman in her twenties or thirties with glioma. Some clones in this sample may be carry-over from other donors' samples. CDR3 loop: CASSRAGAKDTQYF. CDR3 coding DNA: TGTGCCAGCAGCCGAGCGGGAGCGAAAGATACGCAGTATTTT. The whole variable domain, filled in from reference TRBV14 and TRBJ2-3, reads EAGVTQFPSHSVIEKGQTVTLRCDPISGHDNLYWYRRVMGKEIKFLLHFVKESKQDESGMPNNRFLAERTGGTYSTLKVQPAELEDSGVYFCASSRAGAKDTQYFGPGTRLTVL.